This T cell receptor (beta chain) stems from a study of spatial heterogeneity in lung cancer. Study background: There were, on average, more than nine raw-read appearances for each unique TCR and UMI combination. Study-wide results and caveats: Tumor TCRs that were ubiquitous and expanded showed up in blood more at resection than follow-up.

V shed 5 bases and J 6 bases; nucleotides not matched to a gene: 8. Germline CDR1 MNHNY, CDR2 SVGAGI (reference sequence). The CDR3 is 15 amino acids. This clonotype came up a few times. What it recognizes is unknown. TCRdb processed the 5' RACE reads anew with MiXCR; each CDR3 protein has one entry. The sample lists 39,000 or so distinct CDR3 sequences, roughly 8% seen once, with around 30% in the top ten. Noted time point: sample taken at primary tumor resection. In each case, whole RNA from tumor, nontumor lung or frozen PBMC was sequenced unsorted. This TCR was sampled from a male donor with early-stage non-small cell lung cancer. The specimen was PBMCs, collected at surgery. The chain recombines TRBV6-6 with TRBJ2-1; 9 bases agree with TRBD2. DNA for the CDR3: TGTGCCAGCAGTCCTAGCGGGACTAGGGGCAATGAGCAGTTCTTC. Residues: CASSPSGTRGNEQFF.